The 18 T cell receptor beta chains in this list originate from one sample, sequenced in a study of a mutant IDH1 vaccine in newly diagnosed glioma. These receptors lack a known antigen. Profiled with immunoSEQ multiplex PCR; TCRdb holds only in-frame clones, not every one. The table records about 51,000 clones, more than 70% of them present only once. Time point specified: week 5, during vaccination. Topical imiquimod was applied with each vaccine dose, which held 300 ug of mutant IDH1 20-mer peptide. The input for sequencing was PBMCs, taken from a glioma patient whose treatment included an IDH1 peptide vaccine. These TCRs come from a woman in her 40s with glioma.

This chain uses TRBV4-2 with TRBJ1-1; D is uncertain. The germline V gene encodes CDR1 LGHNA and CDR2 YNFKEQ. CDR3 length equals 16 residues. Trimming stripped 1 base from V and 3 bases from J, with 15 bases between. CDR3 coding DNA: TGTGCCAGCAGCCAAGTGACGTCGGCCTCGGACACTGAAGCTTTCTTT. Its protein product is CASSQVTSASDTEAFF.

This rearrangement joins TRBV25-1 to TRBJ1-1; TRBD1 matches 8 bases. The CDR3 loop spans 15 amino acids. V lost 4 bases and J lost 5; bases outside the gene matches: 9. Germline V lookup: CDR1 MGHDK, CDR2 SYGVNS. CDR3 loop: CASSGTGTGKTEAFF. In nucleotides, the CDR3 is TGTGCCAGCAGTGGAACCGGGACAGGTAAAACTGAAGCTTTCTTT.

This chain links TRBV9 with TRBJ1-1; 7 bases agree with TRBD1. Germline V gene data show CDR1 as SGDLS and CDR2 as YYNGEE. With 3 bases clipped from V and 2 bases from J, the junction kept 7 bases outside the gene matches. The CDR3 consists of 15 residues. CDR3 protein: CASSESGTANTEAFF. The CDR3 DNA sequence: TGTGCCAGCAGCGAATCCGGGACAGCCAACACTGAAGCTTTCTTT.

The V gene is TRBV7-9, the J gene TRBJ2-7, with D tentatively TRBD1 (5 bases). The ends were cut back, 2 bases at V and 5 bases at J, with 13 bases in the middle. Germline V gene sequence: CDR1 SEHNR, CDR2 FQNEAQ (reference sequence). The CDR3 is 14 residues long. CDR3 nucleotides: TGTGCCAGCAGCTTAAAGGGGAAAACTAACGAGCAGTACTTC. Translated: CASSLKGKTNEQYF.

The chain is built from TRBV7-8 and TRBJ2-3; D gene unclear. CDR1 and CDR2 (germline): SGHVS, FQNEAQ. The CDR3 has 14 residues. V was shortened by 2 bases and J by 0 bases, with 6 bases between the two germline ends. CDR3 protein: CASSLSASTDTQYF. DNA for the CDR3: TGTGCCAGCAGCTTATCGGCGAGCACAGATACGCAGTATTTT.

The chain links TRBV7-3 to TRBJ2-3; D uncertain. Germline assignment: CDR1 SGHTA and CDR2 FQGTGA. The CDR3 contains 13 residues. The V end lost 2 bases, the J end lost 3 bases, and 6 bases lay between the germline ends. For the CDR3, the DNA is TGTGCCAGCAGCTTAGATGGTACAGATACGCAGTATTTT. Translated, it gives CASSLDGTDTQYF.

The V and J genes are TRBV2 and TRBJ1-5, with TRBD1 as a possible D gene (6 bases). Germline V gene data show CDR1 as SNHLY and CDR2 as FYNNEI. Trimming took off 8 bases at V and 7 bases at J, with 12 bases between the two ends. The CDR3 consists of 12 residues. CDR3 DNA: TGTGCCAGCCGGGGGACATCCCAGCCCCAGCATTTT. It encodes CASRGTSQPQHF.

V usage is TRBV7-2 and J usage is TRBJ2-1; D may be TRBD1 (5 bases). The CDR3 extends over 14 amino acids. Looked up from germline, CDR1 is SGHTA and CDR2 is FQGNSA. The V gene lost 5 bases and the J gene lost 3 bases, with 11 bases spanning the gap. The CDR3 coding sequence is TGTGCCAGCAGCAGTCAGGGTGTCTACAATGAGCAGTTCTTC. Translating gives CASSSQGVYNEQFF.

The chain has TRBV9 and TRBJ2-7; D remains ambiguous. This CDR3 contains 13 residues. CDR1 is SGDLS, CDR2 YYNGEE, per germline. V was clipped by 7 bases and J by 4 bases, with 15 bases between them. In DNA form, the CDR3 reads TGTGCCAGCGGTCCTAAGAAAGGTTACGAGCAGTACTTC. Translating gives CASGPKKGYEQYF.

The chain is built from TRBV6-6 and TRBJ2-7; D is undetermined. CDR3 length: 13 amino acids. CDR1 and CDR2 (germline): MNHNY, SVGAGI (reference sequence). V lost 5 bases to trimming and J lost 3 bases, with 11 bases between them. For the CDR3, the DNA is TGTGCCAGCAGTATCCTACTAAACTACGAGCAGTACTTC. Its translation: CASSILLNYEQYF.

J is TRBJ1-2 and V is TRBV4-1; D gene unclear. This CDR3 has 15 amino acids. Germline loops: CDR1 MGHRA, CDR2 YSYEKL. V was trimmed by 3 bases and J by 6 bases, leaving 17 bases between them. CDR3 bases: TGCGCCAGCAGCCAGGAAGACCCTAGGATGGATGGCTACACCTTC. Its translation: CASSQEDPRMDGYTF.

CDR3 in DNA: TGTGCCAGCAGCTTGGGGGGGGACCGCTCCTACGAGCAGTACTTC. This gives the protein CASSLGGDRSYEQYF. The chain recombines TRBV5-4 with TRBJ2-7; a possible D gene is TRBD2 (6 bases). The CDR3 contains 15 residues. Trimming took 0 bases from V and 0 from J, leaving 10 bases between them. The germline V gene has CDR1 SGHNT and CDR2 YYREEE (reference sequence).

The V and J genes are TRBV4-1 and TRBJ1-1; 7 bases map to TRBD1. V lost 6 bases, J lost 6 bases, and 7 bases stayed unmatched. CDR1 and CDR2 (germline): MGHRA, YSYEKL. The length of the CDR3 is 13 residues. CDR3 bases: TGCGCCAGCAGACCTATGGACAGGTCTGAAGCTTTCTTT. This encodes CASRPMDRSEAFF.

V usage is TRBV5-4 and J usage is TRBJ1-4, with D hard to call. This CDR3 is 13 amino acids long. Germline V CDR1 and CDR2: SGHNT, YYREEE (reference sequence). The V and J ends lost 4 bases and 7 bases respectively, with 11 bases between them. CDR3 sequence (DNA): TGTGCCAGCAGCCCTGACCGCTTTGAAAAACTGTTTTTT. Encoded protein: CASSPDRFEKLFF.

This rearrangement joins TRBV27 to TRBJ1-5, with 8 bases fitting TRBD1. Trimming removed 2 bases from V and 6 bases from J; junction bases left unmatched: 9. In germline, CDR1 is MNHEY, CDR2 SMNVEV (reference sequence). The CDR3 covers 16 residues. The CDR3 sequence: CASSLRAGGESQPQHF. In DNA form, the CDR3 reads TGTGCCAGCAGTTTAAGGGCAGGGGGCGAGAGTCAGCCCCAGCATTTT.

The chain uses TRBV11-1 and TRBJ2-2; D call uncertain. CDR3 size: 14 residues. Germline assignment: CDR1 SGHAT and CDR2 FQDESV (reference sequence). Trimming shortened V by 7 bases and J by 0 bases, and 9 bases separated the two germline ends. The CDR3 bases are TGTGCCAGCAACCTCCACCCGAACACCGGGGAGCTGTTTTTT. Encoded protein: CASNLHPNTGELFF.

The V call is TRBV7-2, the J call TRBJ2-1, with TRBD1 identical over 7 bases. V was clipped by 7 bases and J by 3 bases; unmatched bases: 6. The CDR3 is 14 residues long. Germline-derived CDR1 and CDR2 are SGHTA and FQGNSA. CDR3 DNA: TGTGCCAGCACCCGAGGACAGGACTACAATGAGCAGTTCTTC. Protein sequence: CASTRGQDYNEQFF.

The genes are TRBV6-1 and TRBJ2-5, with 8 positions matching TRBD2. The germline gives CDR1 MNHNS, CDR2 SASEGT. The ends lost 4 bases at V and 1 base at J; junction bases unmatched: 14. The CDR3 runs to 18 residues. This CDR3 reads CASSGATRGAEIQETQYF. CDR3 DNA sequence: TGTGCCAGCAGTGGGGCTACGCGGGGGGCCGAGATCCAAGAGACCCAGTACTTC.